What follows describes a single T cell receptor beta chain. The antigen remains unidentified. This sample stems from a study of persistence of HIV-infected CD4 T cells. This was the immunoSEQ version 4 assay in survey mode. Some clones are missing from TCRdb's copy, which holds only in-frame ones; the method was immunoSEQ multiplex PCR. Of roughly 43,000 clones in the sample, about 89% were seen once. Cells were stimulated nonspecifically with anti-CD3/anti-CD28 magnetic beads. Sorting of responding CD4+ T cells relied on upregulated CD40 ligand together with CD69. Inclusion required CMV-positive serology and CD4+ counts above 400 cells/uL. Losses at the gene ends were 4 bases for V and 5 bases for J; bases not matched to a gene: 4. The CDR3 consists of 14 residues. CDR1 and CDR2 from the germline V gene are SGHRS and YFSETQ.

This clonotype originated in an adult man with HIV who was CMV-seropositive. V is TRBV5-1 and J is TRBJ2-2; 8 bases fit TRBD1. The specimen was CD4+ T cells sorted from PBMCs after roughly 18-hour stimulation, collected from a patient who received antiretroviral therapy. The CDR3 loop is CASSGRQGTGELFF. In nucleotides, the CDR3 is TGCGCCAGCAGCGGAAGACAGGGGACCGGGGAGCTGTTTTTT. The full variable domain, with the rest looked up from reference TRBV5-1 and TRBJ2-2, is KAGVTQTPRYLIKTRGQQVTLSCSPISGHRSVSWYQQTPGQGLQFLFEYFSETQRNKGNFPGRFSGRQFSNSRSEMNVSTLELGDSALYLCASSGRQGTGELFFGEGSRLTVL.